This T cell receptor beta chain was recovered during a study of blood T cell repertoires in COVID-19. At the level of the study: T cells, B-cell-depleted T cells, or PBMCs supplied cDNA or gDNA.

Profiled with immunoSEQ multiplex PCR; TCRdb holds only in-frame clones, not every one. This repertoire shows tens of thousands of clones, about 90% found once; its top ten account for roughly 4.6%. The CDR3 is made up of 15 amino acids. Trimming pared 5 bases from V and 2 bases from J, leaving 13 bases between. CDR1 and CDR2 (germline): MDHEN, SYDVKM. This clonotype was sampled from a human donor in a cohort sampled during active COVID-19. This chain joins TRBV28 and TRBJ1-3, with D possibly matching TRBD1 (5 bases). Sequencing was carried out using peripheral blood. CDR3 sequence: CASSPTGVAGNTIYF. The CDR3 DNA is TGTGCCAGCAGTCCTACAGGTGTGGCTGGAAACACCATATATTTT.